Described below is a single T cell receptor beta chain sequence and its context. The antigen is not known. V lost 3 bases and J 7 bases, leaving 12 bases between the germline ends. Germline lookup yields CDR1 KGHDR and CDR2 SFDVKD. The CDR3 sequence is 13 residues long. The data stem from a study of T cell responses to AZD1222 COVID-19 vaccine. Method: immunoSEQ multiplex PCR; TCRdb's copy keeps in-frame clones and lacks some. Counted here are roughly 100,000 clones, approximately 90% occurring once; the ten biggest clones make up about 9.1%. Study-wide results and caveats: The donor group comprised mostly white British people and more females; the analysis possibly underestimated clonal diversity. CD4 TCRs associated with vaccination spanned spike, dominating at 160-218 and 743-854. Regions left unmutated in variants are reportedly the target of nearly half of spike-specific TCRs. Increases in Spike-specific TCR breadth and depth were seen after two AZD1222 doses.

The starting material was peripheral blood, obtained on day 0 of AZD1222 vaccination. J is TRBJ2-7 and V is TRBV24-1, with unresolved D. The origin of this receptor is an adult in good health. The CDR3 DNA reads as TGTGCCACCAGTGATCCCGAAGGGCGGGAGCAGTACTTC. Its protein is CATSDPEGREQYF.